This TCR beta chain comes out of a study of T cells in women clearing cervical HPV infection (dated 2018 in TCRdb). Looking at the study overall: Cases were roughly 23 women with histologically confirmed HPV16-related CIN3 or worse, including a couple of invasive cancers. HLA typing was available for only a few women, so HLA type could not be excluded as a confounder. Cases were matched to controls by age within five years and by the year the sample was collected. Blood from cases was collected at the visit at which the lesion was first identified, whereas blood from controls was collected once infection was no longer detected. An exploratory proof-of-principle case-control study, nested within the Guanacaste HPV Natural History Study in Costa Rica, was conducted to compare TCR repertoires across cervical HPV16 outcomes. In the parent cohort, about 10,000 women aged 18 or older were enrolled in Guanacaste, Costa Rica, during about 1992 to 1994 and then followed for less than 8 years. Five blinded duplicates per group were added as quality controls, so that around 60 samples were obtained: some 50 participants and approximately 10 replicates. Cases had a median age of almost 35 years compared with 38 for controls, and baseline characteristics showed no significant differences between the groups. For cases, a median interval of 149 days, with an interquartile range of about 90 to 210 days, was observed between lesion detection and blood sampling. The approximately 25 controls were women who cleared a single incident HPV16 infection within 12 months without developing precancer or cancer.

TCR beta CDR3 regions were amplified by multiplex PCR from an average of approximately 1,200 ng genomic DNA per sample using the immunoSEQ assay. To correct primer bias, the assay used a complete synthetic TCR repertoire to set an amplification baseline. The amplicons were sequenced on the Illumina platform. In the authors' own workflow: Sequence errors were corrected by clustering with frequency ratios and a modified nearest-neighbor algorithm, and the sequences were then analyzed in the immunoSEQ Analyzer using IMGT gene definitions. At each rarefaction depth, TCR richness and evenness were averaged across 20 rarefaction repeats, and any sample with fewer sequences than the depth was left out. Relative abundances of V, D and J genes were compared between groups using Wilcoxon rank sum tests, with FDR correction applied. In the blinded duplicates, the intraclass correlation was roughly 96% for TCR richness and averaged approximately 82% across 66 gene segments. TCRdb retrieved this table from immuneACCESS and kept in-frame rearrangements only. Not all clones are present; in checked studies, unresolved V genes account for under half, and no reason is known for the remainder. The D gene and trimming were derived from the DNA, and the V and J assignments and clone size from that table. This sample's listing comprises 40,000 or so clones. The ten most abundant clones make up roughly 6% of the sample.

Every participant had a single incident cervical HPV16 infection, and women with prevalent HPV16 infections were excluded. Cervical HPV DNA was detected by MY09/MY11 PCR, and genotyping was performed by dot-blot hybridization. Fifteen mL of heparinized blood were centrifuged, and the buffy coat was split into aliquots, frozen at -30 degrees C, and then kept at -80 degrees C. QIAGEN kits were used to extract genomic DNA from buffy coat specimens. Broad study findings and their caveats: Random forest classifiers that combined richness and V gene abundances separated cases from controls with an estimated AUC of around 0.83. TCR repertoire richness was significantly higher in CIN3+ cases than in controls across sequencing depths, while evenness did not differ. Because the number of T cells in each sample was unknown, differences in richness could reflect differing T-cell content rather than repertoire biology. Whether associations preceded infection or resulted from infection could not be shown with the cross-sectional design, and effector/memory subsets and HPV-specific T cells were not isolated.

Concerning this clone itself: The antigen this receptor binds is unknown.

The clonotype was recovered from a woman between 18 and 69 years old with a cervical HPV16 infection that either progressed to CIN3+ or cleared (not recorded which). Sample: blood buffy coat.

Partial CDR3 DNA: TGTGCCAGCAGCCCCGGACTAGCGAGCAGGGGTGAG. Its protein is CASSPGLASRGE. The entire CDR3 sequence reads CASSPGLASRGEQFF. This sequence uses TRBV2 and TRBJ2-1; 9 bases in the middle match TRBD2. The read ends 3 residues shy of where the CDR3 ends; the end is completed using the germline J gene. Via the germline V gene, CDR1 is SNHLY and CDR2 FYNNEI. Compared with germline, V lacks 6 bases and J lacks 9 bases; bases without a gene match: 12. The CDR3 holds 15 amino acids from the cysteine to the phenylalanine. Only the CDR3 bases that were read are kept: 36 of them, in frame from base 1. The variable domain in full, with residues beyond the CDR3 obtained from the reference TRBV2 and TRBJ2-1 genes, is EPEVTQTPSHQVTQMGQEVILRCVPISNHLYFYWYRQILGQKVEFLVSFYNNEISEKSEIFDDQFSVERPDGSNFTLKIRSTKLEDSAMYFCASSPGLASRGEQFFGPGTRLTVL.